The TCR beta chain under discussion was sequenced for a study of blood T cell repertoires in COVID-19. Whole-study context: COVID-19 samples collected from the United States, Italy and Spain covered acute and convalescent phases.

In the original workflow: How many nucleated cells were present was estimated from reference gene primer amplification. Sequencing used immunoSEQ multiplex PCR; TCRdb keeps in-frame clones, though not all of them. V and J calls and clone size are those listed in that table; D and trimming were worked out from the DNA. The sample includes about 50,000 clones, 82% of them seen just once. CDR1 and CDR2 (germline): GTSNPN, SVGIG (reference sequence). The CDR3 is 14 amino acids. J was trimmed by 4 bases and V by 4 bases; bases with no gene match: 9. Sequencing was carried out using peripheral blood. This chain uses TRBV30 with TRBJ1-2; 7 bases are a match to TRBD1. This TCR was recovered from a woman aged 55-70 years with acute or convalescent COVID-19. The CDR3 is CAWTRDSGGYGYTF. The CDR3 nucleotides read TGTGCCTGGACTCGGGACAGCGGGGGCTATGGCTACACCTTC. The full variable domain, in which reference TRBV30 and TRBJ1-2 provide the parts outside the CDR3, is SQTIHQWPATLVQPVGSPLSLECTVEGTSNPNLYWYRQAAGRGLQLLFYSVGIGQISSEVPQNLSASRPQDRQFILSSKKLLLSDSGFYLCAWTRDSGGYGYTFGSGTRLTVV.